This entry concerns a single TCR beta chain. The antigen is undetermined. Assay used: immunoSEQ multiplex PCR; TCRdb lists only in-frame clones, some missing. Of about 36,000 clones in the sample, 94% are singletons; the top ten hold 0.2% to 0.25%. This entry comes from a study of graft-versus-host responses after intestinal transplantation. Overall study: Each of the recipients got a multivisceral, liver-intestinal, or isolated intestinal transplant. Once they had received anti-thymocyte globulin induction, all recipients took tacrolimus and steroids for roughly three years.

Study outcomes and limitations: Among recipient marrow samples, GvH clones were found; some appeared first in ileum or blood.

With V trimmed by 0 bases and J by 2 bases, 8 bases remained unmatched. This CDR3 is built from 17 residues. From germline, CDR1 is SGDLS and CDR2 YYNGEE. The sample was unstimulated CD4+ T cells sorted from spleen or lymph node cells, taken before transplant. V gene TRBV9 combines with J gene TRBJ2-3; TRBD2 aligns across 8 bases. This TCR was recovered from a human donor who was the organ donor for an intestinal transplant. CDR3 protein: CASSVDERGLYTDTQYF. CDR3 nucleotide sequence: TGTGCCAGCAGCGTAGACGAGCGGGGGTTATACACAGATACGCAGTATTTT. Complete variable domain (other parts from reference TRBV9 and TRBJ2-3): DSGVTQTPKHLITATGQRVTLRCSPRSGDLSVYWYQQSLDQGLQFLIQYYNGEERAKGNILERFSAQQFPDLHSELNLSSLELGDSALYFCASSVDERGLYTDTQYFGPGTRLTVL.